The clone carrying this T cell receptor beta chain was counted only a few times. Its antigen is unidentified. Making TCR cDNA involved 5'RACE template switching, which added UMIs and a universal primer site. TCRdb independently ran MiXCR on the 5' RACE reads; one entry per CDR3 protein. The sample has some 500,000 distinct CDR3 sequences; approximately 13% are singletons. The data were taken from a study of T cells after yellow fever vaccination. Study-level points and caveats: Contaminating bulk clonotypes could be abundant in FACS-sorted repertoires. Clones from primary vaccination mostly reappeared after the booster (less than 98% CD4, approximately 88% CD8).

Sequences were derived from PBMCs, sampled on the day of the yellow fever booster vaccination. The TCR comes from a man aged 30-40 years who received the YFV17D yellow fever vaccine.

CDR3 in DNA: TGCAGTGCCCTAGGGAGCTCCTACGAGCAGTACTTC. Translating gives CSALGSSYEQYF. This sequence joins TRBV20-1 and TRBJ2-7, with D possibly TRBD2 on 5 matching bases. The CDR3 spans 12 residues. Trimming left V 6 bases short and J 0 bases short, with 9 bases between. Per the germline V gene, CDR1 is DFQATT and CDR2 is SNEGSKA (reference sequence).